The rows below give T cell receptor beta chains drawn from one sample of a study of T cells in Graves' hyperthyroidism and ophthalmopathy. TCRdb re-derived calls from the multiplex PCR reads in MiXCR, one entry per CDR3 protein. Of approximately 690,000 distinct CDR3 sequences in the sample, 20% were seen once. The sample was blood. These receptors came from a man younger than 45 with Graves' ophthalmopathy. Each CDR3 is given with its conserved first and last residue.

V	J	CDR3
TRBV19	TRBJ2-7	CASSIPGGWYEQYF
TRBV27	TRBJ2-1	CASSRTGSEQFF
TRBV9	TRBJ2-1	CASSEPLTGGASSYNEQFF
TRBV12-3/TRBV12-4	TRBJ1-1	CASLTRGRRGLNTEAFF
TRBV6-4	TRBJ1-6	CASSQGARSPLHF
TRBV28	TRBJ1-2	CASSPEGAGYTF
TRBV28	TRBJ1-2	CASSLLSGAGYTF
TRBV6-2/TRBV6-3	TRBJ2-2	CASIGQLNTGELFF
TRBV20-1	TRBJ2-7	CSARARGTYEQYF
TRBV27	TRBJ2-7	CASSFRGTSDKPYEQYF
TRBV20-1	TRBJ2-1	CSARERESSYNEQFF
TRBV30	TRBJ1-1	CAWRKGQKNTEAFF
TRBV6-2/TRBV6-3	TRBJ2-7	CASSYSKLSSYEQYF
TRBV12-3/TRBV12-4	TRBJ2-2	CASTLSGRGTGELFF
TRBV20-1	TRBJ1-1	CSASRGGRTEAFF
TRBV6-5	TRBJ2-1	CASSYQDPYNEQFF
TRBV5-1	TRBJ1-2	CASSLDRAYGYTF
TRBV12-3/TRBV12-4	TRBJ1-3	CASSLDRSSSGNTIYF
TRBV18	TRBJ2-7	CASSPAREGEQYF
TRBV2	TRBJ2-1	CASKQGVYQFF
TRBV20-1	TRBJ2-5	CSGLAGGSETQYF
TRBV10-3	TRBJ2-7	CATAGLAGFYEQYF
TRBV20-1	TRBJ2-1	CSASRYGEQFF
TRBV4-1	TRBJ2-7	CASSQGEQVPYEQYF
TRBV9	TRBJ2-7	CASSVGKAVPYEQYF
TRBV28	TRBJ1-2	CASSTLGQGYGYTF
TRBV6-2/TRBV6-3	TRBJ1-1	CASSYVTGNTEAFF
TRBV7-9	TRBJ2-5	CASSSLGAETQYF
TRBV5-1	TRBJ2-3	CASSLRPREITDTQYF
TRBV20-1	TRBJ2-7	CSATHGREAPYEQYF
TRBV4-2	TRBJ2-3	CASSLLEAGTDTQYF
TRBV6-1	TRBJ1-5	CASITDRGSNQPQHF
TRBV28	TRBJ1-3	CASSWRLHRGLPGNTIYF
TRBV12-3/TRBV12-4	TRBJ1-5	CASSLVGLNQPQHF
TRBV24-1	TRBJ2-1	CATSDPSDGSHYNEQFF
TRBV20-1	TRBJ1-1	CSALGGAGTEAFF
TRBV28	TRBJ2-6	CASSTSGTSGANVLTF
TRBV30	TRBJ1-1	CAWGRQENTEAFF
TRBV5-1	TRBJ1-2	CASSLVVGIGYTF
TRBV5-1	TRBJ2-1	CASSLDGTEANEQFF
TRBV27	TRBJ2-7	CASSQDRGRPYEQYF
TRBV18	TRBJ1-5	CASSPKRVDRVGQPQHF
TRBV6-1	TRBJ1-1	CASRAGTGQNTEAFF
TRBV5-1	TRBJ1-2	CASSSLGGANYGYTF
TRBV20-1	TRBJ2-7	CSARVGTPYEQYF
TRBV28	TRBJ1-5	CASSMGLYSNQPQHF
TRBV9	TRBJ1-3	CASSPSDSGIANTIYF
TRBV4-1	TRBJ1-5	CASSQGGVNQPQHF
TRBV9	TRBJ1-1	CASSQYMNTEAFF
TRBV19	TRBJ1-5	CASSVGAGGQPQHF
TRBV7-2	TRBJ2-1	CASSIAMSGLGYYNEQFF